Here is one TCR beta chain with its context. Its antigen is not yet known. No per-base quality is available; no much larger clone lies one base away. The sample comes from a study of OX40 agonist ivuxolimab in advanced cancers. The study in broad terms: The costimulatory receptor OX40 (CD134) was targeted by ivuxolimab, a fully human IgG2 agonistic monoclonal antibody. Peripheral TCRbeta sequencing aimed to test whether ivuxolimab altered TCR sequence diversity and caused clonal T-cell expansion. Intravenous ivuxolimab was administered to patients every 2 weeks at six dose levels: 0.01, 0.1, 0.3, 1.5, 3 and 10 mg/kg. Prior anti-PD-1, anti-PD-L1 or anti-CTLA-4 therapy was permitted, and about two fifths of dose-escalation patients had received checkpoint inhibitors. Of the approximately 50 patients in dose escalation, about 19 had hepatocellular carcinoma, some 15 had melanoma, 9 had renal cell carcinoma and 9 had head and neck cancer. The monotherapy dose-escalation portion (N = 52 patients) of the phase I ivuxolimab trial is reported in the paper. The dose-escalation cohort was approximately 83% male with a mean age of about 54 years, ranging from about 23 to 85. Partial responses occurred in three dose-escalation patients, of whom one had hepatocellular carcinoma and two had cutaneous melanoma.

The trial excluded patients who had a history of autoimmune disease or who were on systemic immunosuppression. In every dose cohort, peripheral blood was drawn for TCR sequencing at baseline, cycle 4 day 1, and cycle 7 day 1. Samples came from an open-label, multicenter, first-in-human phase I dose-escalation trial of ivuxolimab. Adults with locally advanced or metastatic melanoma, renal cell carcinoma, hepatocellular carcinoma or head and neck squamous cell carcinoma were enrolled in the trial. CD4+ and CD8+ T cells were sorted separately from peripheral blood before TCR sequencing. Counted from cysteine to phenylalanine, this CDR3 has 16 amino acids. Only the CDR3 DNA is retained, 48 bases long and in frame from the first base. CDR1 is given as LNHDA and CDR2 as SQIVND, both from the germline V gene (reference sequence). Cut back by 1 base and 3 bases, the V and J ends lie 14 bases apart. To sequence the TCRbeta CDR3 region, genomic DNA was isolated from the sorted cells. The immunoSEQ Assay was used to sequence the TCRbeta CDR3 regions. TCRdb holds this immuneACCESS table with in-frame rearrangements only. Some clones are missing; in checked studies, unresolved V genes explain under half, and the rest has no known cause. The sample table lists 95,000 to 150,000 clones, roughly 90% of them with a count of one. 0.8% to 1% of the sample is held by the ten biggest clonotypes.

General conclusions and limits of the study: Which antigens the clonally expanded peripheral T cells were specific for was not determined. Low levels of normalized T-cell clonal expansion were also seen in some patients who did not respond. After ivuxolimab, CD8+ T cells had more expanded clones than CD4+ T cells on average. In partial responders in the 0.1-3.0 mg/kg groups, normalized peripheral clonal expansion was found to be among the lowest, especially among CD8+ T cells. At doses of 0.1 to 3.0 mg/kg, clonal expansion of both CD4+ and CD8+ T cells in blood was seen between baseline and week 6.

Recombination connected TRBV19 to TRBJ2-3, with an unclear D gene assignment. This receptor was obtained from an adult with an advanced solid tumor such as melanoma, head and neck, liver or kidney cancer. The material was CD4+ or CD8+ T cells sorted from blood, obtained in a trial of the OX40 agonist ivuxolimab. The DNA is TGTGCCAGTAGTATAGGCCCCTCCGACGGAACAGATACGCAGTATTTT. This gives the protein CASSIGPSDGTDTQYF.